The next 2 T cell receptor beta chains were all read from a single sample in a study of blood T cell repertoires in COVID-19. Produced via immunoSEQ multiplex PCR; TCRdb's table is partial and in-frame only. Among around 180,000 clones listed, approximately 90% were seen once. The sequenced sample consisted of peripheral blood. These receptors were collected from a man in his sixties with acute or convalescent COVID-19.

This chain connects TRBV7-2 to TRBJ1-5; D call uncertain. This CDR3 is 14 amino acids long. Germline V gene sequence: CDR1 SGHTA, CDR2 FQGNSA. Trimming cost V 1 base and J 7 bases, with 11 bases left between them. CDR3 in DNA: TGTGCCAGCAGCTTAGACAAAGGGAGGCAGCCCCAGCATTTT. It yields the protein CASSLDKGRQPQHF.

The CDR3 reads CASSLTRTGPDGYTF. Here the CDR3 DNA reads TGTGCCAGTAGTCTGACACGGACAGGGCCTGATGGCTACACCTTC. The chain combines TRBV19 with TRBJ1-2; TRBD1 aligns across 8 bases. The V gene end was trimmed by 5 bases and the J gene end by 6 bases; junction bases not matched to a gene: 11. The CDR3 is 15 amino acids. The germline V gene encodes CDR1 LNHDA and CDR2 SQIVND (reference sequence).